Following are 20 T cell receptor beta chains from one sample sequenced in a study of blood T cell repertoires in COVID-19. TCRdb keeps only in-frame clones here, not all; method: immunoSEQ multiplex PCR. Among 150,000 to 200,000 clones listed, 88% were seen once. Sequenced material: PBMCs or T cells enriched from blood (not recorded which). These receptors originate from a woman aged 18-29 years who had recovered from COVID-19.

This chain joins TRBV19 and TRBJ2-3; 9 bases match TRBD1. The CDR3 length is 16 residues. The V gene end was trimmed by 5 bases and the J gene end by 0 bases; junction bases not matched to a gene: 6. Germline CDR1 and CDR2: LNHDA and SQIVND (reference sequence). In nucleotides, the CDR3 is TGTGCCAGTAGTGCAGGGGACAGGGCTAGCACAGATACGCAGTATTTT. Residues: CASSAGDRASTDTQYF.

V and J are TRBV30 and TRBJ2-2, with 8 bases lining up with TRBD1. J lost 1 base, V lost 3 bases, and 1 base had no gene match. The CDR3 is 14 residues long. Germline assignment: CDR1 GTSNPN and CDR2 SVGIG (reference sequence). CDR3 coding DNA: TGTGCCTGGAGGGGACAGGTGAACACCGGGGAGCTGTTTTTT. Translating gives CAWRGQVNTGELFF.

The chain couples TRBV6-7 to TRBJ1-2; D is possibly TRBD1 (5 bases). TRBV6-7 is recorded as an ORF, its role being uncertain. CDR3 length: 14 amino acids. Trimming took 0 bases from V and 8 from J, leaving 13 bases between them. The DNA of the CDR3 is TGTGCCAGCAGTTACTCGAAAGGGGCAGGGGGCTACACCTTC. The encoded protein is CASSYSKGAGGYTF.

J is TRBJ2-7 and V is TRBV21-1; TRBD2 is taken as the D call from the table, unchecked against the DNA. TRBV21-1 is classified as a pseudogene. The CDR3 spans 18 residues. The CDR3 region has the DNA TGTGCCAGCAGCAAAGCTGGGCGGGCCCTAGAAGGTGGGTACGAGCAGTACTTC. As protein: CASSKAGRALEGGYEQYF.

The chain employs TRBV28 and TRBJ1-2, with D perhaps TRBD1 (6 bases). V was cut by 2 bases and J by 0 bases, with 10 bases left in between. In germline, CDR1 is MDHEN, CDR2 SYDVKM. This CDR3 spans 15 amino acids. CDR3 bases: TGTGCCAGCAGTTTAACCCGGACAGCTAACTATGGCTACACCTTC. Protein sequence: CASSLTRTANYGYTF.

The chain has TRBV10-3 and TRBJ2-7, with 8 bases lining up with TRBD2. With 2 bases clipped from V and 3 bases from J, the junction kept 9 bases outside the gene matches. CDR1 is ENHRY and CDR2 is SYGVKD in the germline V gene. The length of the CDR3 is 16 residues. The CDR3 DNA sequence: TGTGCCATCAGTGAGATCCGGGAGGGACCCCACTACGAGCAGTACTTC. It codes for CAISEIREGPHYEQYF.

This sequence joins TRBV19 and TRBJ2-1, with 7 bases matching TRBD2. The CDR3 sequence is 20 residues long. From germline, CDR1 is LNHDA and CDR2 SQIVND (reference sequence). J gave up 0 bases and V 6 bases, and 20 bases lay outside the gene matches. The CDR3 region is CASSPSSSVGGPGSYNEQFF. Here the CDR3 DNA reads TGTGCCAGTAGCCCCTCCTCTTCTGTGGGAGGGCCTGGCTCCTACAATGAGCAGTTCTTC.

The rearrangement links TRBV7-8 to TRBJ2-1; 8 bases are shared with TRBD2. This CDR3 has 16 amino acids. V shed 2 bases and J 1 base; nucleotides not matched to a gene: 4. CDR1 is SGHVS and CDR2 is FQNEAQ in the germline V gene. This CDR3 reads CASSLPVAGSYNEQFF. The CDR3 nucleotides read TGTGCCAGCAGCTTACCGGTAGCGGGATCCTACAATGAGCAGTTCTTC.

The DNA for the CDR3 is TGCAGCGTTGAAACCACAGGAGGGAGTGAAAAACTGTTTTTT. Protein product: CSVETTGGSEKLFF. The V gene is TRBV29-1, the J gene TRBJ1-4, with D maybe TRBD1 (5 bases). This CDR3 region has 14 residues. Germline values: CDR1 SQVTM, CDR2 ANQGSEA. With 2 bases removed from V and 7 bases from J, the gap between germline ends came to 14 bases.

The chain joins TRBV7-9 to TRBJ1-6; 8 bases agree with TRBD1. V gave up 1 base and J gave up 5 bases; unmatched junction bases: 7. Per germline, CDR1 SEHNR and CDR2 FQNEAQ (reference sequence). The CDR3 covers 17 residues. CDR3 nucleotide sequence: TGTGCCAGCAGCTTAGGGACAGGGCGCGTCCATAATTCACCCCTCCACTTT. Its translation: CASSLGTGRVHNSPLHF.

In its sample, this clone was seen a few times. The rearrangement links TRBV4-1 to TRBJ1-4; D not resolved. V dropped 0 bases and J dropped 1 base, with 6 bases sitting between them. Per the germline V gene, CDR1 is MGHRA and CDR2 is YSYEKL. The CDR3 spans 15 residues. CDR3 bases: TGCGCCAGCAGCCAAGATGCAGGAACTAATGAAAAACTGTTTTTT. It codes for CASSQDAGTNEKLFF.

J is TRBJ2-4 and V is TRBV15; 8 bases are a match to TRBD1. The germline CDR1 and CDR2 sequences are LNHNV and YYDKDF (reference sequence). This CDR3 region has 16 residues. V was pared by 3 bases and J by 1 base, with 5 bases of the junction left unmatched. CDR3 amino acids: CATSSDRGFAKNIQYF. CDR3 DNA sequence: TGTGCCACCAGCAGTGACAGGGGATTTGCCAAAAACATTCAGTACTTC.

The chain carries TRBV19 and TRBJ1-2, with 9 bases aligning to TRBD1. After removal of 8 bases from V and 8 bases from J, the junction contained 12 bases not matched to a gene. The CDR3 length is 14 residues. Germline CDR1 LNHDA, CDR2 SQIVND (reference sequence). As DNA, the CDR3 is TGTGCCAGTGGAGACGCGGGACAGGGTGGAGGCTACACCTTC. Translating gives CASGDAGQGGGYTF.

V and J are TRBV6-6 and TRBJ2-1; weak D call: TRBD1 (5 bases). The CDR3 has 15 residues. V dropped 4 bases and J dropped 4 bases, with 14 bases sitting between them. In germline, CDR1 is MNHNY, CDR2 SVGAGI (reference sequence). CDR3 sequence: CASSSERGFYNEQFF. CDR3 nucleotide sequence: TGTGCCAGCAGTTCCGAAAGGGGCTTTTACAATGAGCAGTTCTTC.

The rearrangement uses TRBV10-3 and TRBJ1-2, with TRBD1 matching over 10 bases. The trim removed 2 bases at V and 4 bases at J, leaving 1 base unmatched. Germline V gives CDR1 ENHRY, CDR2 SYGVKD. CDR3 length: 14 amino acids. The CDR3 loop reads CAISEGQGVYGYTF. The DNA of the CDR3 is TGTGCCATCAGTGAGGGACAGGGGGTCTATGGCTACACCTTC.

In nucleotides, the CDR3 is TGTGCCAGCAGCCCCGGGACTAGCGGGTACCAAGAGACCCAGTACTTC. As protein: CASSPGTSGYQETQYF. This chain connects TRBV5-4 to TRBJ2-5; 12 positions agree with TRBD2. The CDR3 runs 16 residues. In germline, CDR1 is SGHNT, CDR2 YYREEE (reference sequence). Trimming took 4 bases from V and 0 from J; bases not matched to a gene: 4.

The V call is TRBV5-6, the J call TRBJ1-4, with 10 bases that match TRBD1. Germline assignment: CDR1 SGHDT and CDR2 YYEEEE. With 5 bases clipped from V and 7 bases from J, the junction kept 5 bases outside the gene matches. The CDR3 totals 14 residues. CDR3 nucleotides: TGTGCCAGCAGTCCGGGACAGGGGATTGAAAAACTGTTTTTT. This codes for CASSPGQGIEKLFF. Full variable domain (missing parts from reference TRBV5-6 and TRBJ1-4): DAGVTQSPTHLIKTRGQQVTLRCSPKSGHDTVSWYQQALGQGPQFIFQYYEEEERQRGNFPDRFSGHQFPNYSSELNVNALLLGDSALYLCASSPGQGIEKLFFGSGTQLSVL.

Written as DNA, the CDR3 is TGCGCCAGCAGCTTGGATGGCGGGACCGGCTCCTACGAGCAGTACTTC. This sequence encodes CASSLDGGTGSYEQYF. The chain combines TRBV5-1 with TRBJ2-7; possibly TRBD2 for D (6 bases). In germline, CDR1 is SGHRS, CDR2 YFSETQ. Trimming pared 0 bases from V and 0 bases from J, leaving 13 bases between. This CDR3 is built from 16 residues.

The J gene is TRBJ2-2, the V gene TRBV7-9, with TRBD1 identical over 9 bases. Germline values: CDR1 SEHNR, CDR2 FQNEAQ (reference sequence). The trim removed 8 bases at V and 5 bases at J, leaving 3 bases unmatched. The CDR3 consists of 13 residues. CDR3 protein: CASRTGVTGELFF. CDR3 coding DNA: TGTGCCAGCCGGACAGGGGTTACCGGGGAGCTGTTTTTT.

This clone is a singleton in its sample. The CDR3 reads CASSLLAVYNEQFF. DNA of the CDR3: TGTGCCAGCAGCCTTTTAGCGGTATACAATGAGCAGTTCTTC. The chain has TRBV7-9 and TRBJ2-1, with D tentatively TRBD2 (6 bases). CDR1 is SEHNR and CDR2 is FQNEAQ in the germline V gene (reference sequence). This CDR3 is 14 amino acids long. V was pared by 5 bases and J by 4 bases, with 12 bases between.